These 2 T cell receptor beta chains came from one sample sequenced in a study of blood T cell repertoires in COVID-19. Produced via immunoSEQ multiplex PCR; TCRdb's table is partial and in-frame only. The data hold roughly 300,000 clones, with 80% to 90% observed a single time. The sequencing input was peripheral blood. The receptors derive from a woman between 45 and 60 years old who had recovered from COVID-19.

This clone is a singleton in its sample. This chain links TRBV7-2 with TRBJ1-6; D is uncertain. The CDR3 loop spans 14 amino acids. CDR1 is SGHTA and CDR2 is FQGNSA in the germline V gene. The V and J ends lost 2 bases and 6 bases respectively, with 8 bases between them. CDR3 loop: CASSLRRPNSPLHF. DNA for the CDR3: TGTGCCAGCAGCTTACGGCGGCCTAATTCACCCCTCCACTTT.

In nucleotides, the CDR3 is TGTGCCAGCAGTTTTCTTCGCCGGGACAGATCGAACTACGAGCAGTACTTC. Its protein product is CASSFLRRDRSNYEQYF. The gene calls are TRBV28 and TRBJ2-7, with 7 bases identical to TRBD1. V shed 3 bases, J shed 3 bases, and the junction held 14 bases outside the gene matches. Germline V gene lookup returns CDR1 MDHEN and CDR2 SYDVKM. The CDR3 length is 17 residues.